Detailed here is one TCR beta chain. Its antigen specificity is not known. No much larger clonotype is one base removed from it; base qualities were not supplied. PBMC libraries used mostly approximately 450 ng of input genomic DNA for deep sequencing, with six replicates per sample. The immunoSEQ hsTCRbeta kit was used to prepare TCRbeta libraries according to the manufacturer's instructions. Sequencing of the completed libraries took place using an Illumina NovaSeq 6000 S4 flow cell after they had been pooled to about 3 nM. As for how the authors treated the data: The immunoSEQ Analyzer was used for raw data preprocessing and quality control. The analysis was restricted to productive rearrangements, with each unique CDR3 amino acid sequence defining a clonotype. Using the R package tcR, the researchers computed the Gini-Simpson index as their estimate of repertoire clonality. Student's t test was used to compare Gini indices, and Pearson correlation was used to assess associations with tumor size change. What TCRdb holds here is the immuneACCESS table cut down to in-frame rearrangements. Part of the clones is not present; checked against another copy, under half of the missing clones reflect an unresolved V gene, and the others are unexplained. That table supplies the V and J calls and clone size; D and trimming were determined from the DNA. The sample has 14,000 or so clones on record, about 68% of them singletons. Jointly, the top ten make up around 3.2% of the sample.

The data were taken from a study of neoadjuvant anti-PD-1 for oral cavity cancer listed by TCRdb under 2021. A note on the overall study: Patients mostly received three to four biweekly doses of nivolumab at 3 mg/kg before curative-intent surgical resection. Patients who did not progress were given a fourth nivolumab dose at about day 43 and had definitive surgical resection on days 50-56. Under RECIST 1.1, a patient counted as a responder if showing complete response, partial response or stable disease, and as a non-responder if showing progression. An approximately 31% response rate was observed in the parent correlative cohort, in which around 12 patients were included.

The sample's time point label is to be understood as: before neoadjuvant nivolumab. Patients had been newly diagnosed with stage II-IVA oral cavity squamous cell carcinoma, and no prior systemic or radiation treatment had been given to the patients. Everyone in the cohort had locally advanced, HPV-negative oral cavity squamous cell carcinoma. Peripheral blood mononuclear cells were analyzed directly, without maintenance or expansion in culture. The samples were obtained from a longitudinal correlative study of a single-arm phase II trial testing neoadjuvant nivolumab in oral cavity squamous cell carcinoma. Genomic DNA-based TCRbeta sequencing was performed on subject-matched pre- and post-treatment PBMCs and tumors from three responders and three non-responders. Peripheral blood mononuclear cells were drawn once before nivolumab treatment and a second time after treatment, when surgery took place. The Maxwell RSC DNA from Cells kit was used to isolate genomic DNA from PBMCs.

The germline V gene provides CDR1 MDHEN and CDR2 SYDVKM. The junction shows trimming of 3 bases on V and 5 bases on J, plus 16 bases between the germline ends. The CDR3 goes from the cysteine to the phenylalanine over 15 residues. Only the CDR3 region is kept as DNA, spanning 45 bases read in frame from base 1. The paper's findings and limits, for the study overall: Higher pretreatment blood Treg/Th17 ratios correlated with higher pretreatment blood TCRbeta clonality and lower post-treatment tumor TCRbeta clonality. TCR analyses included only three patients per response group, and the authors called for larger cohorts for validation. Within PBMCs, T cell clonality (Gini index) was significantly higher in non-responders than responders after neoadjuvant nivolumab.

The sequence joins TRBV28 to TRBJ2-5; tentative D gene TRBD1, with 8 bases matching. The clonotype originates from a person between 40 and 85 years old with oral cavity squamous cell carcinoma. This specimen was PBMCs, taken before nivolumab (anti-PD-1) treatment. The bases read TGTGCCAGCAGTTTCGGACAGGGAGGGCGGGAGACCCAGTACTTC. This yields the protein CASSFGQGGRETQYF. Reference TRBV28 and TRBJ2-5 proteins supply the regions before and after the CDR3; the full variable domain is: DVKVTQSSRYLVKRTGEKVFLECVQDMDHENMFWYRQDPGLGLRLIYFSYDVKMKEKGDIPEGYSVSREKKERFSLILESASTNQTSMYLCASSFGQGGRETQYFGPGTRLLVL.